These 20 T cell receptor beta chains were sequenced from one sample in a study of cytomegalovirus exposure and HLA in healthy donors. The PCR contained 60 Vbeta and 13 Jbeta primers. Produced via immunoSEQ multiplex PCR; TCRdb's table is partial and in-frame only. The sample includes around 150,000 clones, approximately 79% of them seen just once. The material sequenced was PBMCs. The source is a woman aged 45-60 years in good health and CMV-seropositive.

A few counts support this clone. This chain connects TRBV10-1 to TRBJ2-7, with a weak D call TRBD2 (5 bases). The CDR3 is made up of 14 amino acids. The V gene lost 1 base and the J gene lost 3 bases, with 10 bases spanning the gap. The V gene's germline CDR1 is WNHNN and CDR2 SYGVQD (reference sequence). CDR3 protein: CASSEFDGSYEQYF. As DNA, the CDR3 is TGCGCCAGCAGTGAGTTCGATGGGAGCTACGAGCAGTACTTC.

V and J are TRBV19 and TRBJ1-5; 10 nucleotides line up with TRBD1. This CDR3 region has 16 residues. The V gene's germline CDR1 is LNHDA and CDR2 SQIVND (reference sequence). The trim removed 5 bases at V and 8 bases at J, leaving 12 bases unmatched. The CDR3 DNA reads as TGTGCCAGTAGTTCGCCGGACAGGGGGTCGGCAAAGCCCCAGCATTTT. Translating it yields CASSSPDRGSAKPQHF. Combining the CDR3 with reference TRBV19 and TRBJ1-5 gives the whole variable domain DGGITQSPKYLFRKEGQNVTLSCEQNLNHDAMYWYRQDPGQGLRLIYYSQIVNDFQKGDIAEGYSVSREKKESFPLTVTSAQKNPTAFYLCASSSPDRGSAKPQHFGDGTRLSIL.

Concerning this clone: The sample holds other DNA sequences that translate to the same CDR3. The CDR3 loop reads CASSIRGNTEAFF. CDR3 nucleotide sequence: TGTGCCAGTAGTATACGAGGGAACACTGAAGCTTTCTTT. This chain uses TRBV19 with TRBJ1-1; D unresolved. The germline V gene encodes CDR1 LNHDA and CDR2 SQIVND (reference sequence). The V end lost 2 bases, the J end lost 1 base, and 5 bases lay between the germline ends. The CDR3 has 13 residues.

In this sample, this clone turned up a few times. The chain combines TRBV5-6 with TRBJ1-1, with D maybe TRBD1 (5 bases). V lost 2 bases to trimming and J lost 4 bases, with 12 bases between them. Germline V gene lookup returns CDR1 SGHDT and CDR2 YYEEEE. The CDR3 sequence is 14 residues long. DNA of the CDR3: TGTGCCAGCAGCTTTATGGGGCTTGGCACTGAAGCTTTCTTT. It is translated as CASSFMGLGTEAFF.

The genes are TRBV11-2 and TRBJ1-4, with TRBD1 matching over 8 bases. The V segment lost 3 bases and the J segment 7 bases; nucleotides outside the gene matches: 4. Looked up from germline, CDR1 is SGHAT and CDR2 is FQNNGV. The CDR3 spans 14 residues. Here the CDR3 DNA reads TGTGCCAGCAGCTTCGGCCAGGGGGCTGAAAAACTGTTTTTT. The encoded protein is CASSFGQGAEKLFF.

This sequence joins TRBV6-5 and TRBJ2-7, with unresolved D. Germline V gene sequence: CDR1 MNHEY, CDR2 SVGAGI. V lost 6 bases and J 3 bases, leaving 12 bases between the germline ends. CDR3 length equals 13 residues. The CDR3 coding sequence is TGTGCCAGCAGCCCCGGTGTACGCTACGAGCAGTACTTC. As protein: CASSPGVRYEQYF.

V and J are TRBV5-8 and TRBJ2-5, with 8 bases fitting TRBD1. The germline CDR1 and CDR2 sequences are SGHTS and YDEGEE. The CDR3 contains 15 residues. V gave up 4 bases and J gave up 2 bases; unmatched junction bases: 7. The CDR3 reads CASSPRGRDQETQYF. The CDR3 bases are TGTGCCAGCAGCCCCAGGGGGCGCGATCAAGAGACCCAGTACTTC.

The CDR3 loop is CASSLWRTGVREQYF. The CDR3 region has the DNA TGTGCCAGCAGCTTGTGGAGGACAGGGGTTCGAGAGCAGTACTTC. The chain couples TRBV5-6 to TRBJ2-7, with 9 bases aligning to TRBD1. The CDR3 is made up of 15 amino acids. V dropped 1 base and J dropped 7; count of bases not matched to a gene: 9. The germline CDR1 and CDR2 sequences are SGHDT and YYEEEE.

The genes are TRBV9 and TRBJ2-5; 7 bases are a match to TRBD1. There are 13 residues in the CDR3. The junction had 5 bases not matched to a gene; V was cut back by 4 bases and J by 5 bases. Germline values: CDR1 SGDLS, CDR2 YYNGEE. CDR3 nucleotide sequence: TGTGCCAGCAGCTGGACAGGAGAGGAGACCCAGTACTTC. This sequence encodes CASSWTGEETQYF. Supplemented by reference TRBV9 and TRBJ2-5, the full variable domain reads DSGVTQTPKHLITATGQRVTLRCSPRSGDLSVYWYQQSLDQGLQFLIQYYNGEERAKGNILERFSAQQFPDLHSELNLSSLELGDSALYFCASSWTGEETQYFGPGTRLLVL.

The chain is built from TRBV5-1 and TRBJ2-3; 11 bases align to TRBD2. Germline loops: CDR1 SGHRS, CDR2 YFSETQ. The ends lost 0 bases at V and 5 bases at J; junction bases unmatched: 8. The CDR3 consists of 17 residues. DNA of the CDR3: TGCGCCAGCAGCTTGGAGGGTAGCGGGGGGGCGCGAGATACGCAGTATTTT. It specifies CASSLEGSGGARDTQYF.

This sequence joins TRBV6-5 and TRBJ1-5; 7 nucleotides line up with TRBD1. There are 14 residues in the CDR3. The J segment lost 5 bases and the V segment lost 6 bases, leaving 7 bases of the junction unmatched. Germline CDR1 and CDR2: MNHEY and SVGAGI. The CDR3 DNA follows: TGTGCCAGCAGACCGTGGCAGGGGGATCAGCCCCAGCATTTT. Translated, it gives CASRPWQGDQPQHF.

The CDR3 loop is CASSQGLAGRNEQFF. DNA of the CDR3: TGTGCCAGCAGCCAGGGACTAGCGGGGAGAAATGAGCAGTTCTTC. The rearrangement uses TRBV7-3 and TRBJ2-1; 13 nucleotides agree with TRBD2. This CDR3 comprises 15 residues. V lost 5 bases and J lost 7; bases outside the gene matches: 5. Germline V lookup: CDR1 SGHTA, CDR2 FQGTGA.

This clone occurred a few times. This sequence joins TRBV19 and TRBJ2-1; 11 bases map to TRBD2. In germline, CDR1 is LNHDA, CDR2 SQIVND (reference sequence). This CDR3 region has 14 residues. V was clipped by 4 bases and J by 10 bases; unmatched bases: 6. DNA of the CDR3: TGTGCCAGTAGTAATAGCGGGAGGGTAGGAGAGCAGTTCTTC. Translating gives CASSNSGRVGEQFF.

This chain links TRBV28 with TRBJ2-3; a possible D gene is TRBD1 (6 bases). CDR1 MDHEN and CDR2 SYDVKM come from the germline V gene. The V and J ends lost 6 bases and 0 bases respectively, with 13 bases between them. This CDR3 spans 15 amino acids. CDR3 sequence (DNA): TGTGCCAGCAGCGGGGTGGGGACAAGCACAGATACGCAGTATTTT. This translates into CASSGVGTSTDTQYF.

The V call is TRBV5-6, the J call TRBJ2-3, with 9 bases matching TRBD2. This CDR3 comprises 18 residues. J gave up 1 base and V 0 bases, and 9 bases lay outside the gene matches. Germline V gene lookup returns CDR1 SGHDT and CDR2 YYEEEE. CDR3 in amino acids: CASSLGPSGMGGTDTQYF. In DNA form, the CDR3 reads TGTGCCAGCAGCTTGGGTCCTAGCGGGATGGGAGGCACAGATACGCAGTATTTT. The entire variable domain, with the rest obtained from reference TRBV5-6 and TRBJ2-3, is as follows: DAGVTQSPTHLIKTRGQQVTLRCSPKSGHDTVSWYQQALGQGPQFIFQYYEEEERQRGNFPDRFSGHQFPNYSSELNVNALLLGDSALYLCASSLGPSGMGGTDTQYFGPGTRLTVL.

The chain employs TRBV2 and TRBJ1-1, with a possible D match to TRBD1 (5 bases). The V end lost 6 bases, the J end lost 2 bases, and 16 bases lay between the germline ends. Germline loops: CDR1 SNHLY, CDR2 FYNNEI. This CDR3 spans 15 amino acids. The CDR3 DNA reads as TGTGCCAGCAGGGAGTCCAGGGAAAGTAACACTGAAGCTTTCTTT. It encodes CASRESRESNTEAFF.

CDR3 sequence (DNA): TGTGCCAGCAGGGATACAGGGAACTATAATTCACCCCTCCACTTT. Translation gives CASRDTGNYNSPLHF. The genes are TRBV6-1 and TRBJ1-6; D is possibly TRBD1 (6 bases). This CDR3 comprises 15 residues. V dropped 6 bases and J dropped 3 bases, with 12 bases sitting between them. The germline V gene encodes CDR1 MNHNS and CDR2 SASEGT.

The rearrangement joins TRBV5-4 to TRBJ2-5; maybe TRBD1 (6 bases). CDR1 and CDR2 from the germline V gene are SGHNT and YYREEE (reference sequence). The CDR3 has 17 residues. V lost 4 bases, J lost 1 base, and 20 bases lay in between. This CDR3 is CASSPSNRVFIQETQYF. The CDR3 DNA reads as TGTGCCAGCAGCCCCTCAAACAGGGTCTTTATCCAAGAGACCCAGTACTTC.

This clone has just one count. The J gene is TRBJ1-2, the V gene TRBV29-1, with TRBD1 matching 9 bases. This CDR3 has 15 amino acids. CDR1 is SQVTM and CDR2 is ANQGSEA in the germline V gene. CDR3 residues: CSTGTGFMADNGYTF. CDR3 nucleotide sequence: TGCAGTACCGGGACAGGGTTTATGGCTGATAATGGCTACACCTTC.

The chain employs TRBV7-9 and TRBJ2-7, with 9 bases fitting TRBD2. In germline, CDR1 is SEHNR, CDR2 FQNEAQ (reference sequence). After removal of 3 bases from V and 2 bases from J, the junction contained 8 bases not matched to a gene. The CDR3 is 16 amino acids. The CDR3 reads CASSFRSGGSTYEQYF. The CDR3 coding sequence is TGTGCCAGCAGCTTTCGCAGCGGGGGGTCAACCTACGAGCAGTACTTC. Together with reference TRBV7-9 and TRBJ2-7, the CDR3 gives the full variable domain: DTGVSQNPRHKITKRGQNVTFRCDPISEHNRLYWYRQTLGQGPEFLTYFQNEAQLEKSRLLSDRFSAERPKGSFSTLEIQRTEQGDSAMYLCASSFRSGGSTYEQYFGPGTRLTVT.